This entry concerns a single TCR beta chain. The target antigen is unknown. Some second doses came at about 4 weeks and others at about 12 weeks; these were pooled. The data belong to a study of T cell responses to AZD1222 COVID-19 vaccine. Per the germline V gene, CDR1 is MNHEY and CDR2 is SVGEGT. The CDR3 totals 17 residues. V dropped 5 bases and J dropped 0; count of bases not matched to a gene: 5. General study results and limits: Seropositivity was recorded at baseline in only a handful of AZD1222 recipients.

TCRdb's table, derived via immunoSEQ multiplex PCR, lists solely in-frame clones and lacks some. The sample holds 140,000 to 150,000 clones, about 90% seen once. The sequence came from an adult who received the AZD1222 COVID-19 vaccine. The chain joins TRBV6-2 or TRBV6-3 to TRBJ2-5, with 14 bases fitting TRBD2. The source was peripheral blood, collected 28 days after the second AZD1222 dose. CDR3 amino acids: CASSEGLAGAHQETQYF. The DNA for the CDR3 is TGTGCCAGCAGTGAGGGACTAGCGGGAGCTCACCAAGAGACCCAGTACTTC.